A selection of T cell receptor beta chains follows, all from one sample in a study of blood T cells in healthy people across ages. TCRdb re-derived calls from the 5' RACE reads in MiXCR, one entry per CDR3 protein. The sample holds 890,000 or so distinct CDR3 sequences, 62% seen once. The sample consisted of blood. The receptor set was obtained from a man aged 25-45 years in good health. Each CDR3 is given with its conserved first and last residue. Fields, in order: V gene, J gene, CDR3 protein.

v_call: TRBV6-2/TRBV6-3; j_call: -; cdr3_aa: CASSGLAGEQYF
v_call: TRBV25-1; j_call: TRBJ1-2; cdr3_aa: CASSDPDRLYGYTF
v_call: TRBV7-9; j_call: TRBJ2-5; cdr3_aa: CAGSLSGGRQETQYF
v_call: TRBV10-3; j_call: TRBJ2-1; cdr3_aa: CAISESVYNEQFF
v_call: TRBV12-3/TRBV12-4; j_call: TRBJ2-7; cdr3_aa: CASSLSVGSGDEQYF
v_call: TRBV20-1; j_call: TRBJ1-2; cdr3_aa: CSGGLAARGGDPYGYTF
v_call: TRBV29-1; j_call: TRBJ2-6; cdr3_aa: CSVEGLKGANVLTF
v_call: TRBV6-2/TRBV6-3; j_call: TRBJ2-5; cdr3_aa: CASSYYSAESNYNEQYF
v_call: TRBV29-1; j_call: -; cdr3_aa: CSVDRGQGRETQYF
v_call: TRBV20-1; j_call: TRBJ2-1; cdr3_aa: CSAREATDSGEQFF
v_call: TRBV20-1; j_call: TRBJ1-6; cdr3_aa: CSATDSDYNSPLHF
v_call: TRBV9; j_call: TRBJ2-3; cdr3_aa: CASSPRGGAGDTQYF
v_call: TRBV12-3/TRBV12-4; j_call: TRBJ1-2; cdr3_aa: CASSPGWGTDGYTF
v_call: TRBV7-2; j_call: -; cdr3_aa: CASTLGGLASYEQYF
v_call: TRBV4-3; j_call: TRBJ2-5; cdr3_aa: CASSQRDGETQYF